Each of the 27 T cell receptor beta chains below was sequenced from the same sample in a study of blood T cell repertoires in COVID-19 (dated by TCRdb to 2019 to 2021). Library prep was done by the immunoSEQ multiplex PCR assay. The table was pulled from immuneACCESS by TCRdb, which kept in-frame rearrangements only. Such tables lose some clones; where checked, under half of the loss comes from unresolved V genes, and the rest has no known cause. Present in this sample are 130,000 to 150,000 clones, over 80% of which were seen just once. The biggest ten clones account for 6.2% of the sample. Sequenced sample: PBMCs or T cells enriched from blood (not recorded which). The receptors derive from a woman in her thirties or forties who had recovered from COVID-19.

The V and J genes are TRBV29-1 and TRBJ1-3; D gene unclear. This CDR3 contains 13 residues. CDR1 and CDR2 (germline): SQVTM, ANQGSEA. V lost 4 bases and J 0 bases, leaving 7 bases between the germline ends. CDR3 loop: CSVVESSGNTIYF. CDR3 DNA: TGCAGCGTTGTTGAGAGCTCTGGAAACACCATATATTTT.

The chain employs TRBV20-1 and TRBJ1-5, with 9 positions matching TRBD1. The CDR3 is made up of 12 amino acids. The germline V gene encodes CDR1 DFQATT and CDR2 SNEGSKA (reference sequence). Trimming took 3 bases from V and 7 from J; bases not matched to a gene: 1. The CDR3 loop is CSASTGGQPQHF. The CDR3 region has the DNA TGCAGTGCTAGTACAGGGGGCCAGCCCCAGCATTTT.

This clone was detected only a few times. This chain's CDR3 is CASSFMTSGISEQFF. DNA for the CDR3: TGTGCCAGCAGCTTTATGACTAGCGGGATTTCTGAGCAGTTCTTC. The chain is built from TRBV7-6 and TRBJ2-1; 11 positions agree with TRBD2. In germline, CDR1 is SGHVS, CDR2 FNYEAQ. CDR3 size: 15 residues. V lost 3 bases, J lost 9 bases, and 7 bases stayed unmatched.

This chain connects TRBV30 to TRBJ1-1, with a weak D call TRBD1 (5 bases). V dropped 4 bases and J dropped 0 bases, with 18 bases sitting between them. Germline V lookup: CDR1 GTSNPN, CDR2 SVGIG (reference sequence). The CDR3 totals 16 residues. CDR3 sequence reads: CAWTPDIEGLNTEAFF. CDR3 in DNA: TGTGCCTGGACCCCGGACATCGAAGGGCTGAACACTGAAGCTTTCTTT.

This rearrangement joins TRBV19 to TRBJ2-5, with 9 positions matching TRBD2. Trimming took 3 bases from V and 5 from J; bases not matched to a gene: 4. Germline V gene data show CDR1 as LNHDA and CDR2 as SQIVND (reference sequence). The CDR3 sequence is 14 residues long. CDR3 in amino acids: CASSISGGRETQYF. In nucleotides, the CDR3 is TGTGCCAGTAGTATTAGCGGGGGACGGGAGACCCAGTACTTC.

This chain links TRBV5-1 with TRBJ2-7; 14 positions agree with TRBD2. V lost 4 bases and J lost 3; bases outside the gene matches: 9. The germline CDR1 and CDR2 sequences are SGHRS and YFSETQ. This CDR3 is built from 17 residues. The CDR3 reads CASSPGTSGRVGYEQYF. The CDR3 DNA reads TGCGCCAGCAGCCCCGGGACTAGCGGGAGAGTGGGCTACGAGCAGTACTTC. The whole variable domain, remainder taken from reference TRBV5-1 and TRBJ2-7, is KAGVTQTPRYLIKTRGQQVTLSCSPISGHRSVSWYQQTPGQGLQFLFEYFSETQRNKGNFPGRFSGRQFSNSRSEMNVSTLELGDSALYLCASSPGTSGRVGYEQYFGPGTRLTVT.

The chain employs TRBV9 and TRBJ2-7; D is possibly TRBD1 (6 bases). Per germline, CDR1 SGDLS and CDR2 YYNGEE. The CDR3 runs 15 residues. Trimming removed 0 bases at V and 1 base at J, with 11 bases between. The CDR3 DNA sequence: TGTGCCAGCAGCGTAGGGGGGCACAGTTCCTACGAGCAGTACTTC. Translating it yields CASSVGGHSSYEQYF.

V usage is TRBV12-5 and J usage is TRBJ2-7, with 8 nucleotides matching TRBD1. The germline CDR1 and CDR2 sequences are LGHNT and FRNRAP. Unmatched junction bases numbered 15, after V lost 6 bases and J lost 5 bases. There are 16 residues in the CDR3. CDR3 in amino acids: CASGSTLRTGINEQYF. The CDR3 region has the DNA TGTGCTAGTGGCTCTACCCTCCGGACAGGGATTAACGAGCAGTACTTC.

This chain connects TRBV12-3 or TRBV12-4 to TRBJ1-1; D not certain. CDR3 length equals 13 residues. V shed 3 bases and J shed 7 bases, with 12 bases lying between them. CDR3 in amino acids: CASSLYPTFEAFF. CDR3 nucleotide sequence: TGTGCCAGCAGTTTGTACCCTACGTTTGAAGCTTTCTTT.

This chain uses TRBV5-1 with TRBJ2-7; tentatively, D is TRBD1 (6 bases). The CDR3 consists of 15 residues. V was clipped by 4 bases and J by 5 bases, with 19 bases between them. The germline V gene has CDR1 SGHRS and CDR2 YFSETQ. CDR3 region: CASSVTGHHRDEQYF. The CDR3 coding sequence is TGCGCCAGCAGCGTAACGGGACACCATCGCGACGAGCAGTACTTC.

In this sample, this clone turned up once. In DNA, the CDR3 is TGTGCCAGCTCGGCGGCGGGCGACCGGGGGGAAAAACTGTTTTTT. Its translation: CASSAAGDRGEKLFF. The chain employs TRBV18 and TRBJ1-4; weak D call: TRBD1 (5 bases). The CDR3 runs to 15 residues. Between the trimmed V and J ends, which lost 6 bases and 8 bases, there was a span of 19 bases. Germline CDR1 reads KGHSH; CDR2 reads LQKENI.

The CDR3 sequence: CASSGQVTDTQYF. The CDR3 bases are TGTGCCAGCAGCGGACAGGTCACAGATACGCAGTATTTT. V usage is TRBV16 and J usage is TRBJ2-3; 7 bases match TRBD1. CDR3 length: 13 amino acids. Germline CDR1 and CDR2: KGHSY and FQNENV. V gave up 5 bases and J gave up 2 bases; unmatched junction bases: 1. Full variable domain (outside the CDR3, taken from reference TRBV16 and TRBJ2-3): GEEVAQTPKHLVRGEGQKAKLYCAPIKGHSYVFWYQQVLKNEFKFLISFQNENVFDETGMPKERFSAKCLPNSPCSLEIQATKLEDSAVYFCASSGQVTDTQYFGPGTRLTVL.

This chain joins TRBV5-4 and TRBJ2-5, with TRBD2 identical over 7 bases. V gave up 4 bases and J gave up 1 base; unmatched junction bases: 4. This CDR3 is built from 14 residues. The germline CDR1 and CDR2 sequences are SGHNT and YYREEE (reference sequence). The DNA for the CDR3 is TGTGCCAGCAGCCCGCGGGAGCCCCAAGAGACCCAGTACTTC. The encoded protein is CASSPREPQETQYF.

The rearrangement uses TRBV11-2 and TRBJ2-7; 7 nucleotides align to TRBD2. Germline V CDR1 and CDR2: SGHAT, FQNNGV. Germline trimming cut 0 bases from V and 0 bases from J; bases unmatched to any gene: 2. The CDR3 loop spans 15 amino acids. CDR3 protein: CASSLDLAVSYEQYF. CDR3 DNA sequence: TGTGCCAGCAGCTTAGATCTAGCGGTCTCCTACGAGCAGTACTTC.

The rearrangement uses TRBV18 and TRBJ1-1; D uncertain. This CDR3 is 13 amino acids long. Germline loops: CDR1 KGHSH, CDR2 LQKENI. The V end was cut by 3 bases, the J end by 4 bases, with 9 bases between. The CDR3 loop reads CASSPGPLTEAFF. The CDR3 coding sequence is TGTGCCAGCTCACCTGGCCCCCTCACTGAAGCTTTCTTT.

This clone was seen only a few times. This sequence joins TRBV25-1 and TRBJ1-2; D possibly corresponds to TRBD1 (5 bases). This CDR3 comprises 13 residues. The V gene's germline CDR1 is MGHDK and CDR2 SYGVNS. Trimming took 2 bases from V and 7 from J, leaving 11 bases between them. As DNA, the CDR3 is TGTGCCAGCAGTGAAGGGGCGCGGACTGGCTACACCTTC. It codes for CASSEGARTGYTF.

The V gene is TRBV7-6, the J gene TRBJ2-7; possibly TRBD1 for D (6 bases). The CDR3 extends over 14 amino acids. The ends were cut back, 4 bases at V and 3 bases at J, with 13 bases in the middle. The germline V gene has CDR1 SGHVS and CDR2 FNYEAQ. In DNA, the CDR3 is TGTGCCAGCAGCTCCGAAGGGGGATTCTACGAGCAGTACTTC. This translates into CASSSEGGFYEQYF.

This clone has just a few counts. This chain uses TRBV11-2 with TRBJ2-7; D is unclear. Germline-derived CDR1 and CDR2 are SGHAT and FQNNGV. The CDR3 is 12 residues long. The V and J ends lost 2 bases and 3 bases respectively, with 5 bases between them. In DNA form, the CDR3 reads TGTGCCAGCAGCTTAACTAACTACGAGCAGTACTTC. Translating it yields CASSLTNYEQYF.

The chain joins TRBV5-1 to TRBJ2-5; 7 bases are a match to TRBD2. This CDR3 has 15 amino acids. Germline CDR1 and CDR2: SGHRS and YFSETQ. After removal of 0 bases from V and 3 bases from J, the junction contained 5 bases not matched to a gene. In nucleotides, the CDR3 is TGCGCCAGCAGCTTGGACGGGGGGTTCAAAGAGACCCAGTACTTC. This encodes CASSLDGGFKETQYF.

The V and J genes are TRBV12-3 or TRBV12-4 and TRBJ2-7; D may be TRBD2 (6 bases). This CDR3 is built from 13 residues. With 3 bases removed from V and 3 bases from J, the gap between germline ends came to 9 bases. Written as DNA, the CDR3 is TGTGCCAGCAGTTTCCGGCGGGACTACGAGCAGTACTTC. This encodes CASSFRRDYEQYF.

The genes are TRBV9 and TRBJ2-1; tentatively, D is TRBD2 (6 bases). The CDR3 runs to 15 residues. The ends were cut back, 0 bases at V and 10 bases at J, with 17 bases in the middle. Germline CDR1 SGDLS, CDR2 YYNGEE. The CDR3, as DNA: TGTGCCAGCAGCGTAGCTCTCGGGCTAGCGTACGAGCAGTTCTTC. Protein: CASSVALGLAYEQFF.

The chain combines TRBV7-9 with TRBJ2-5; 7 bases match TRBD2. The V gene's germline CDR1 is SEHNR and CDR2 FQNEAQ (reference sequence). This CDR3 region has 13 residues. Trimming took 5 bases from V and 4 from J; bases not matched to a gene: 4. The CDR3 is CASSRGGRETQYF. CDR3 coding DNA: TGTGCCAGCAGCCGCGGGGGACGAGAGACCCAGTACTTC.

The chain has TRBV6-5 and TRBJ1-5; 8 nucleotides agree with TRBD1. Germline loops: CDR1 MNHEY, CDR2 SVGAGI. The CDR3 loop spans 14 amino acids. The V segment lost 5 bases and the J segment 7 bases; nucleotides outside the gene matches: 7. DNA for the CDR3: TGTGCCAGCAGTCCCGACAGGGGAAAACAGCCCCAGCATTTT. Amino acids: CASSPDRGKQPQHF.

This rearrangement joins TRBV7-8 to TRBJ1-1, with TRBD1 matching 10 bases. This CDR3 is 17 amino acids long. Germline trimming cut 1 base from V and 4 bases from J; bases unmatched to any gene: 9. Germline V gene lookup returns CDR1 SGHVS and CDR2 FQNEAQ. The chain's CDR3 is CASSLVGTGAWGTEAFF. CDR3 nucleotides: TGTGCCAGCAGCTTAGTGGGGACAGGGGCCTGGGGCACTGAAGCTTTCTTT.

CDR3: CASSITLSGYEQYF. The CDR3 nucleotides are TGTGCCAGTAGTATCACGCTCTCCGGTTACGAGCAGTACTTC. The chain combines TRBV19 with TRBJ2-7; D gene ambiguous. Germline loops: CDR1 LNHDA, CDR2 SQIVND (reference sequence). The CDR3 sequence is 14 residues long. Between the trimmed V and J ends, which lost 3 bases and 4 bases, there was a span of 13 bases.

The V and J genes are TRBV27 and TRBJ2-1; 7 nucleotides agree with TRBD2. Losses at the gene ends were 6 bases for V and 7 bases for J; bases not matched to a gene: 9. In germline, CDR1 is MNHEY, CDR2 SMNVEV (reference sequence). The CDR3 extends over 14 amino acids. The CDR3 sequence: CASRGDYLGNEQFF. The CDR3 DNA reads as TGTGCCAGCAGGGGGGACTACCTGGGGAATGAGCAGTTCTTC.

V gene TRBV3-1 (or the pseudogene TRBV3-2) combines with J gene TRBJ2-1; no clear D. CDR3 length: 12 amino acids. The V and J ends lost 6 bases and 2 bases respectively, with 5 bases between them. CDR1 and CDR2 from the germline V gene are LGHDT and YNNKEL (reference sequence). CDR3 sequence (DNA): TGTGCCAGCAGGAGCGCCTACAATGAGCAGTTCTTC. This sequence encodes CASRSAYNEQFF.